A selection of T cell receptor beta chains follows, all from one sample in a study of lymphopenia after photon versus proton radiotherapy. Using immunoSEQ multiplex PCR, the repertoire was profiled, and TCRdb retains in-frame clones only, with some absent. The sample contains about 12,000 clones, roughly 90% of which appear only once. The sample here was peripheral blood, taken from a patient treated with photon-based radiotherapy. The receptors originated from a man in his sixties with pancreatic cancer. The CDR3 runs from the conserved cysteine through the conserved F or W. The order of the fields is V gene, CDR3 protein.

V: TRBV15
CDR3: CATSRVGLDTQYF

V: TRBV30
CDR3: CAWRVKQSAPAF

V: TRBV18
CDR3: CASSTLVLQEGGYTF

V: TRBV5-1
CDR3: CASSLLSGGSTDTQYF

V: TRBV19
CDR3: CASSIRTGRYSPLHF

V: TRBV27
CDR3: CASSFSWGTANEKLFF

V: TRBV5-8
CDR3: CASSPWGRGQGWEQYF

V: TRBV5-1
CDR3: CASSLEQGPYGYTF

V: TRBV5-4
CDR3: CASSWGQTNYGYTF

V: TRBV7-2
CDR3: CASSRTGGFSYTF

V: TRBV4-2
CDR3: CASSQGTVDEQFF

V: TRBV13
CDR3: CASSFWASYGYTF

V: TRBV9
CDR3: CASSAGFPEAGELFF

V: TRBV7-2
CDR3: CASTLGVSSYNEQFF

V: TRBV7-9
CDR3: CASSLVFGNTEAFF

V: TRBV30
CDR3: CAWSVGSNQPQHF

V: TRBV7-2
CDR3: CASSSRTGKTQYF

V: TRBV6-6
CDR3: CASNQGGEIGELFF

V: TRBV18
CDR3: CASSEYTGRQETQYF

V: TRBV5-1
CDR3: CASSWRQGGEQYF

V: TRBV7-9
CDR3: CASSLIPGQGDSPLHF

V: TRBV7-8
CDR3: CASSRQVTGYNEKLFF

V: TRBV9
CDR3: CASSVLPSSTDTQYF

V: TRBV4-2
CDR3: CASSQRDLGLAGVKPTGELFF

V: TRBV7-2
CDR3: CASSLGPPAASGANVLTF